Sequencing of this T cell receptor beta chain was carried out in a study of blood T cells in healthy people across ages (dated by TCRdb to between 2014 and 2016). The study in broad terms: In model experiments, roughly one uniquely barcoded TCR beta cDNA molecule per two T cells was captured by template switching. Using deep sequencing normalized with unique cDNA molecular identifiers, the study measured how TCR beta repertoire diversity changes with age. The donors were divided into four age groups: young (average around 15 years), middle-aged (about 39), aged (around 59) and long-lived (more than 75). To avoid experimental bias, donors of different ages were distributed randomly across sequencing lanes. Two additional independent replicas of 1 million unique cDNA reads from the same blood draw were analyzed for two donors (one aged 18 to 29 and one aged 80 or older).

The 35 to 40 donors, aged 6 to 90 years, were systemically healthy Caucasian individuals from Russia. Around 9.8 milliliters of peripheral blood were collected from each donor into EDTA-treated Vacutainer tubes. Ficoll-Paque density-gradient centrifugation was used to isolate PBMCs, with at least 6.5 million per sample. Trizol reagent was used to extract total RNA from the PBMCs, yielding at least 5 micrograms per sample. For every donor, flow cytometry on a PBMC aliquot measured the percentage of naive CD45RAhigh/CD27high T cells. Overall results and qualifications from the work: As age increased, observed TCR beta diversity per million T cells dropped in a roughly linear way, and a significant reduction was already evident by age 40. Total diversity estimates from one million sequenced T cells were considered lower bounds and underestimates. The percentage of naive T cells measured by flow cytometry correlated strongly with observed TCR beta diversity. The CMV infection status of donors was not known, potentially confounding age-related changes in expanded clonotypes. The long-lived group showed more naive CD4+ T cells, fewer expanded clones and increased TCR diversity than the aged group, suggesting age selection. Since profiling was done on bulk unsorted PBMCs, naive and antigen-experienced compartments could not be conclusively compared.

This clonotype was picked up a small number of times. The antigen this receptor binds is unknown. Base qualities are not provided; no much larger clone lies one nucleotide away. Reading the germline V gene gives CDR1 MNHEY and CDR2 SVGAGI. V and J lose 10 bases and 7 bases, and a span of 16 bases separates them. From cysteine to phenylalanine, the CDR3 is 12 amino acids long. Just the 36-base CDR3 DNA is kept, in frame starting at base 1. The library was prepared using 5' RACE. These reads were obtained on an Illumina HiSeq 2500. The second PCR ran for roughly 7 to 12 cycles and used a J-beta primer mix along with a sample-barcoded 5' primer. A unique molecular identifier was introduced onto each TCR beta cDNA molecule by a template-switch 5' adaptor carrying 12 random nucleotides. At least 2.5 million CDR3-containing paired-end reads were obtained from each sample. First-strand cDNA was synthesized from all RNA with the Mint cDNA synthesis kit, primed by a TRBC-specific oligonucleotide. Following uracil-DNA glycosylase treatment, a first 18-cycle PCR with universal primers M1SS and BC2_uni_R was performed on all cDNA. In the paper's pipeline: For normalization, 1 million high-quality reads, each with a distinct molecular identifier, were randomly selected from each sample. Instead of being binned into consensus sequences, reads with shared molecular identifiers were discarded. MiTCR, run with a Q25 quality threshold and the strictest error-elimination algorithm, handled CDR3 identification, clonotype clustering and error correction. A nonparametric unseen species model with Euler transformation was used to estimate lower-bound total TCR beta diversity. TCRdb trimmed public reads at Q25 via fastp, called clones via MiXCR and kept in-frame beta chains. Records with the same CDR3 protein are collapsed into one entry carrying the most frequent genes and DNA. These V and J calls originate from TCRdb's pipeline instead of the authors' own analysis. Here the sample has about 1.7 million distinct CDR3 sequences; about 28% occur a single time. 7.7% of the sample comes from the top ten.

The sample taken for sequencing was blood. The sequence joins TRBV6-5 to TRBJ1-1, and TRBD1 may be the D gene, going by 6 matching bases. The receptor's source is a woman in her 30s in good health. Here is the DNA: TGTGCCACTCGGGCGGGGGGGCGTGAAGCTTTCTTT. This encodes CATRAGGREAFF.